These T cell receptor beta chains were read from a single sample in a study of shared clonotypes between healthy human individuals. Sequencing was performed with immunoSEQ multiplex PCR; in TCRdb, only in-frame clones are kept and a portion is missing. The sample shows roughly 1,500,000 clones, approximately 98.5% of them seen only once. The sample taken for sequencing was naive CD4+ T cells sorted from blood. These receptors were taken from a young man in good health. CDR3s include the opening cysteine and the closing phenylalanine or tryptophan. The D gene is left open where the match is weak. Clone size is stated in some rows and not others, as once, few, many or a class when expanded.

J gene | V gene | D gene | clone size | CDR3 DNA | CDR3 protein
TRBJ1-1 | TRBV10-3 | - | - | TGTGCCATCAGTGACTCTGGACATATGAACACTGAAGCTTTCTTT | CAISDSGHMNTEAFF
TRBJ2-1 | TRBV5-4 | TRBD2 | - | TGTGCCAGCAGCTCACCGGCCCCATCTAGCGGACTTTCCTACAATGAGCAGTTCTTC | CASSSPAPSSGLSYNEQFF
TRBJ2-3 | TRBV5-1 | - | - | TGCGCCACCGGGGACCCCTCTAGCACAGATACGCAGTATTTT | CATGDPSSTDTQYF
TRBJ2-7 | TRBV7-6 | TRBD2 | - | TGTGCCACCTCACTAGCGGGGTCCTACGAGCAGTACTTC | CATSLAGSYEQYF
TRBJ2-3 | TRBV6-6 | TRBD2 | - | TGTGCCAGCAGTTCGATAGCGGGACGTTCGGCAGATACGCAGTATTTT | CASSSIAGRSADTQYF
TRBJ2-7 | TRBV7-2 | TRBD2 | - | TGTGCCAGCAGCTGGAGGACTAGCGGGGGCCCCTACGAGCAGTACTTC | CASSWRTSGGPYEQYF
TRBJ1-5 | TRBV19 | - | - | TGTGCCAGTAGTATTGGGCCTCTCCAGCCCCAGCATTTT | CASSIGPLQPQHF
TRBJ1-2 | TRBV30 | - | - | TGTGCCTGTCCATTTCGTGGTTCGGGCTACACCTTC | CACPFRGSGYTF
TRBJ2-7 | TRBV2 | TRBD1 | - | TGTGCCAGCAGTGGGGACAGGGGGCTGGGCGAGCAGTACTTC | CASSGDRGLGEQYF
TRBJ2-5 | TRBV4-1 | - | - | TGCGCCAGCAGCCAAGTTGGAAGAGCAGAGACCCAGTACTTC | CASSQVGRAETQYF
TRBJ2-3 | TRBV7-9 | - | - | TGTGCCAGCAGCTTAGGCAGGGGACATGGAAGCACAGATACGCAGTATTTT | CASSLGRGHGSTDTQYF
TRBJ2-2 | TRBV7-3 | - | few | TGTGCCAGCAGCTCGATAGGGGGTCGCACCGGGGAGCTGTTTTTT | CASSSIGGRTGELFF
TRBJ1-3 | TRBV5-6 | - | - | TGTGCCAGCAGCGAATGGGACGAGGACACCATATATTTT | CASSEWDEDTIYF
TRBJ1-5 | TRBV15 | - | - | TGTGCCACCAGCAGAGGAGGGATCAATCAGCCCCAGCATTTT | CATSRGGINQPQHF
TRBJ2-7 | TRBV2 | - | - | TGTGCCAGCGGGGACCCTGGGTTAGGATACTACGAGCAGTACTTC | CASGDPGLGYYEQYF
TRBJ1-1 | TRBV2 | TRBD1 | - | TGTGCCAGGGGTGGGAACAGGGGGAACACTGAAGCTTTCTTT | CARGGNRGNTEAFF
TRBJ2-3 | TRBV1 | - | - | TGCACCAGCAGCCAAATCCATAGGGAGGATACGCAGTATTTT | CTSSQIHREDTQYF
TRBJ2-2 | TRBV5-1 | TRBD2 | once | TGCGCCAGCAGCTTGGAGGTCCTAGCGGGAGCGAACGGGGAGCTGTTTTTT | CASSLEVLAGANGELFF
TRBJ2-7 | TRBV11-2 | - | - | TGTGCCAGCAGCTTAAGCCTTCGGGGGTCAATGGGCGAGCAGTACTTC | CASSLSLRGSMGEQYF
TRBJ2-3 | TRBV9 | - | - | TGTGCCAGCAGCCGACCCTCGAGTGATACGCAGTATTTT | CASSRPSSDTQYF
TRBJ2-1 | TRBV18 | - | - | TGTGCCAGCTCACCACTGTTCCGCGGTAACAATGAGCAGTTCTTC | CASSPLFRGNNEQFF
TRBJ2-5 | TRBV25-1 | TRBD2 | - | TGTGCCAGCAGCGGGACTAGCTGGGGAGAGACCCAGTACTTC | CASSGTSWGETQYF
TRBJ2-7 | TRBV6-5 | - | - | TGTGCCAGCAGCCCAACCGGGACCGGGACCTACGAGCAGTACTTC | CASSPTGTGTYEQYF
TRBJ2-1 | TRBV10-1 | TRBD2 | - | TGCGCCAGCAGTGTAGCGGGAGTATCCAATGAGCAGTTCTTC | CASSVAGVSNEQFF
TRBJ2-1 | TRBV7-9 | TRBD2 | - | TGTGCCAGCAAGAGGGGGGAGACTAGCGTATACAATGAGCAGTTCTTC | CASKRGETSVYNEQFF
TRBJ2-7 | TRBV29-1 | - | - | TGCAGCGCTAGGACAGACTTAAGAACCAGCTCCTACGAGCAGTACTTC | CSARTDLRTSSYEQYF
TRBJ1-2 | TRBV5-1 | TRBD1 | - | TGCGCCAGCAGCTTGGGGGACAGGGACGACTATGGCTACACCTTC | CASSLGDRDDYGYTF
TRBJ2-1 | TRBV6-1 | - | - | TGTGCCAGCAGTGAAAATTCCGGACCGATGGGTAATGAGCAGTTCTTC | CASSENSGPMGNEQFF
TRBJ2-5 | TRBV7-9 | - | - | TGTGCCAGCAGCCAAGCGTCGGGGGCCCAGTACTTC | CASSQASGAQYF
TRBJ1-5 | TRBV7-2 | - | once | TGTGCCAGCAGCTTAGCGACAAATAGCAATCAGCCCCAGCATTTT | CASSLATNSNQPQHF
TRBJ2-7 | TRBV18 | - | - | TGTGCCAGCTCACCCACCGGGAACCTCTACGAGCAGTACTTC | CASSPTGNLYEQYF
TRBJ2-2 | TRBV12-2 | - | once | - | CASRTFGRGNTNTGELFF
TRBJ1-2 | TRBV27 | - | - | TGTGCCAGCAGTTTATGGGGCAGGGGTAACTATGGCTACACCTTC | CASSLWGRGNYGYTF
TRBJ1-2 | TRBV5-8 | TRBD1 | - | TGTGCCAGCAGCCGGGACAGAAACTATGGCTACACCTTC | CASSRDRNYGYTF
TRBJ2-1 | TRBV9 | - | - | TGTGCCAGCAGCCCGGTGAACCCATCCTACAATGAGCAGTTCTTC | CASSPVNPSYNEQFF
TRBJ2-2 | TRBV5-1 | TRBD1 | - | TGCGCCAGCAGCCCATTGACAGGGGACACCGGGGAGCTGTTTTTT | CASSPLTGDTGELFF
TRBJ1-5 | TRBV9 | - | - | TGTGCCAGCAGCAGGGACGGGGGGCAGGAGCCCCAGCATTTT | CASSRDGGQEPQHF
TRBJ1-1 | TRBV7-9 | - | once | TGTGCCAGCAGCTTAGGTGGGACAAGGAACACTGAAGCTTTCTTT | CASSLGGTRNTEAFF
TRBJ2-1 | TRBV6-5 | - | - | TGTGCCAGCAGTTACTGGGCAGGCCCCGGGGGAAATGAGCAGTTCTTC | CASSYWAGPGGNEQFF
TRBJ2-5 | TRBV29-1 | TRBD1 | - | TGCAGCGTGACAGGGATCCAAGAGACCCAGTACTTC | CSVTGIQETQYF
TRBJ2-5 | TRBV18 | TRBD2 | - | TGTGCCAGCTCACTGCAGCGGGAGGGTCAAGAGACCCAGTACTTC | CASSLQREGQETQYF